The present entry profiles one T cell receptor beta chain with its context. The antigen it recognizes is unknown. No clone much larger than this one lies a single base away; base qualities are absent. The CDR3, cysteine through phenylalanine, is 12 amino acids long. Only the CDR3 part of the read is kept: 36 bases, read in frame from the first base. CDR1 SGHDT and CDR2 YYEEEE were looked up in the germline V gene. V is clipped by 8 bases and J by 2 bases, and the sequence between their germline boundaries is 11 bases long. This specimen belongs to a study of T cell changes during pregnancy in multiple sclerosis (dated by TCRdb to between 2018 and 2021). Describing the broader study: Changes in the T cell repertoire over the course of pregnancy were examined in this study in women with multiple sclerosis.

Library method: the immunoSEQ multiplex PCR assay. Entries here come from immuneACCESS through TCRdb and include only in-frame sequences with V and J called. Some clones fail to appear in such tables; in the studies checked, an unresolved V gene covers under half of the shortfall, and the cause of the remainder is unknown. Counted in this sample were more than 55,000 clones; approximately 94% of them appeared once. Just over 2.5% of the sample is held by the ten biggest clonotypes. Sequenced here: CD8+ T cells from peripheral blood mononuclear cells, sampled after pregnancy. The clonotype comes from a female donor with multiple sclerosis, enrolled in a pregnancy study. The V gene is TRBV5-6 and the J gene is TRBJ2-7, and TRBD1 may be the D gene, going by 6 matching bases. The CDR3 reads as follows: CASTGIPYEQYF. The DNA reads TGTGCCAGTACAGGGATTCCCTACGAGCAGTACTTC.